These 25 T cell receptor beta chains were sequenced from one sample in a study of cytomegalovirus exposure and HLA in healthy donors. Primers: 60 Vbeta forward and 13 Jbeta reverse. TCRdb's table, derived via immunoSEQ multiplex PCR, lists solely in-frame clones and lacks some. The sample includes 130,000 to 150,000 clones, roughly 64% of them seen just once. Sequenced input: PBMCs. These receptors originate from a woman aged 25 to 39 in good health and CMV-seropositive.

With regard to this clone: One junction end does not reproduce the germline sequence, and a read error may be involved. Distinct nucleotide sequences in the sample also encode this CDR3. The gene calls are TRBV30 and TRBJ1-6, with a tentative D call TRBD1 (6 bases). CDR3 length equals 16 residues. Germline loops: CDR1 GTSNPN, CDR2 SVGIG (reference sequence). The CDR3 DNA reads TGTGCCTGGAGTGTCCTTTCCACAGGGATTAATTCCCCCCTCCACTTT. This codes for CAWSVLSTGINSPLHF. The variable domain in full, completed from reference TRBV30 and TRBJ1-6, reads SQTIHQWPATLVQPVGSPLSLECTVEGTSNPNLYWYRQAAGRGLQLLFYSVGIGQISSEVPQNLSASRPQDRQFILSSKKLLLSDSGFYLCAWSVLSTGINSPLHFGNGTRLTVT.

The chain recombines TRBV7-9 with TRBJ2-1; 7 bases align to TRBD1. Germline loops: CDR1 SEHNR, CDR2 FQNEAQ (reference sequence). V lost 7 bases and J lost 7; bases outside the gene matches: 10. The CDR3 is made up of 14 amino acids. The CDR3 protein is CASTGQVMGNEQFF. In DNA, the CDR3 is TGTGCCAGCACCGGACAGGTTATGGGAAATGAGCAGTTCTTC.

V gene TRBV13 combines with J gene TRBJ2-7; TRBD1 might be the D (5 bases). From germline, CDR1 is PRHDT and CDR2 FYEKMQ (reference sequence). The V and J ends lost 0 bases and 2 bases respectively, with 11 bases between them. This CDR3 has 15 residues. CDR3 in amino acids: CASSLGTEFTYEQYF. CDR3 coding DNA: TGTGCCAGCAGCTTAGGGACAGAATTTACCTACGAGCAGTACTTC.

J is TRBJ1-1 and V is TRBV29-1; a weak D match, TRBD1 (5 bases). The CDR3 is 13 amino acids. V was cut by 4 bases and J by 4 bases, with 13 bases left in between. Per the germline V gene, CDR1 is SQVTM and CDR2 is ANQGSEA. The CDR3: CSVVIIRGTEAFF. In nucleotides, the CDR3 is TGCAGCGTTGTTATCATAAGGGGCACTGAAGCTTTCTTT.

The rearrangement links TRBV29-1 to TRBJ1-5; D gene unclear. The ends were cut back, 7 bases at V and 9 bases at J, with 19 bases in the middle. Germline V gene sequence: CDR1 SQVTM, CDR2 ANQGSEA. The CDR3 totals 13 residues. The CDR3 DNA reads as TGCAGCGCCATCGTTGGATTCGGAGGGCCCCAGCATTTT. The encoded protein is CSAIVGFGGPQHF.

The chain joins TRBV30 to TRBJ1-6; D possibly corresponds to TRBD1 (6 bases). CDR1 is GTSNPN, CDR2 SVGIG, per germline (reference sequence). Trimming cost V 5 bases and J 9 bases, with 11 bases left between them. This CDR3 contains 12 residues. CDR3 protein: CAWEGVGSPLHF. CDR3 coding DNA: TGTGCCTGGGAGGGGGTCGGTTCACCCCTCCACTTT.

DNA of the CDR3: TGCGCCAGCAGCCTCGGACTAGCGGGAGCAGATACGCAGTATTTT. Encoded protein: CASSLGLAGADTQYF. The chain employs TRBV4-1 and TRBJ2-3; 13 bases are shared with TRBD2. V shed 4 bases, J shed 4 bases, and the junction held 2 bases outside the gene matches. Germline V gene lookup returns CDR1 MGHRA and CDR2 YSYEKL. The CDR3 has 15 amino acids.

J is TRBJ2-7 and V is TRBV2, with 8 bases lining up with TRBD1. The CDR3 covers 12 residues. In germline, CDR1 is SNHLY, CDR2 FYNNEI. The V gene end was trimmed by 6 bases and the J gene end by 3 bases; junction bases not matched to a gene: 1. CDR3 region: CASRDRVYEQYF. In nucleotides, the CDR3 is TGTGCCAGCAGGGACAGGGTCTACGAGCAGTACTTC.

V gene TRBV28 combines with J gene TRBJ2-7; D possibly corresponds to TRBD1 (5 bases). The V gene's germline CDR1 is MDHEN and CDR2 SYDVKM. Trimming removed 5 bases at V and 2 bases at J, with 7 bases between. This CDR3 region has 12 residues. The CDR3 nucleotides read TGTGCCAGCAGTAGACAGCCCTACGAGCAGTACTTC. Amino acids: CASSRQPYEQYF.

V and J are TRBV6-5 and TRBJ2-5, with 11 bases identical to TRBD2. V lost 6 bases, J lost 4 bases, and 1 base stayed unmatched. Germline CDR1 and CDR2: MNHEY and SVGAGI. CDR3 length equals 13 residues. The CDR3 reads CASRLAGVETQYF. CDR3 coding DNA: TGTGCCAGCAGACTAGCGGGGGTAGAGACCCAGTACTTC.

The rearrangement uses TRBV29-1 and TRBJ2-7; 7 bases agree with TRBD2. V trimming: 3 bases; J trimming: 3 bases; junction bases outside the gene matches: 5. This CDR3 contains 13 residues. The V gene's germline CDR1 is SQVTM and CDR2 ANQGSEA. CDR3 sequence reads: CSVELERDYEQYF. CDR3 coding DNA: TGCAGCGTTGAGTTGGAGCGGGACTACGAGCAGTACTTC.

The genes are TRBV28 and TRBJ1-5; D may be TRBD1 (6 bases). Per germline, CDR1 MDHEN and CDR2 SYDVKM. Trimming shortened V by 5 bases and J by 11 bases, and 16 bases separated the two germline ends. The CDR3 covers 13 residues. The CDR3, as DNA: TGTGCCAGCAGTCGATACCAGGGGAGAGCCCAGCATTTT. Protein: CASSRYQGRAQHF.

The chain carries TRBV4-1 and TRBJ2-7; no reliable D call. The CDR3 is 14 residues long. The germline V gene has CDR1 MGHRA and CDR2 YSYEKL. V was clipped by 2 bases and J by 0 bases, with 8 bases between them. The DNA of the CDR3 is TGCGCCAGCAGCCAACCCCGGAGCTCCTACGAGCAGTACTTC. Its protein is CASSQPRSSYEQYF.

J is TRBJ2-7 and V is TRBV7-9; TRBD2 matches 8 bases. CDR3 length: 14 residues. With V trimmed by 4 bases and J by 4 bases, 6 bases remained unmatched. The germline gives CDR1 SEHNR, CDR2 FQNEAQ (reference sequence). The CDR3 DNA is TGTGCCAGCAGCTCGCCAGCGGGAGCATACGAGCAGTACTTC. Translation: CASSSPAGAYEQYF.

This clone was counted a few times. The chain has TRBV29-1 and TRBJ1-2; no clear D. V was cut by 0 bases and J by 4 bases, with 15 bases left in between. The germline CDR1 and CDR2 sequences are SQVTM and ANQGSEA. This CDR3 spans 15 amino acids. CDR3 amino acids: CSVEDLRTGLYGYTF. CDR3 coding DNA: TGCAGCGTTGAAGACTTAAGGACTGGCCTCTATGGCTACACCTTC.

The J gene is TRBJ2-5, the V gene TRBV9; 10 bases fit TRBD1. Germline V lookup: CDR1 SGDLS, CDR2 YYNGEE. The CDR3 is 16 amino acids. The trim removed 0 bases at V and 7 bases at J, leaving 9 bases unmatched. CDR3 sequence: CASSVVSDRGSGTQYF. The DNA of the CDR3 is TGTGCCAGCAGCGTAGTCTCGGACAGGGGGAGCGGGACCCAGTACTTC. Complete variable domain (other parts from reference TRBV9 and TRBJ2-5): DSGVTQTPKHLITATGQRVTLRCSPRSGDLSVYWYQQSLDQGLQFLIQYYNGEERAKGNILERFSAQQFPDLHSELNLSSLELGDSALYFCASSVVSDRGSGTQYFGPGTRLLVL.

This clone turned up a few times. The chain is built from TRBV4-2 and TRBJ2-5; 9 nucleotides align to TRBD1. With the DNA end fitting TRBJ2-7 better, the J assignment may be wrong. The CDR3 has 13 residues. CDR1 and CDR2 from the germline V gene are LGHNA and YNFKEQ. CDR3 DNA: TGTGCCAGCGGAGGTGGGACAGGGTACGAGCAGTACTTC. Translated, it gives CASGGGTGYEQYF.

The CDR3 sequence is CASSPDGGAQYF. Here the CDR3 DNA reads TGCGCCAGCAGCCCGGACGGAGGCGCGCAGTATTTT. The rearrangement uses TRBV5-1 and TRBJ2-3, with D possibly matching TRBD2 (5 bases). CDR3 length: 12 residues. The germline V and J ends were trimmed by 4 bases and 10 bases, with 13 bases remaining between them. The V gene's germline CDR1 is SGHRS and CDR2 YFSETQ.

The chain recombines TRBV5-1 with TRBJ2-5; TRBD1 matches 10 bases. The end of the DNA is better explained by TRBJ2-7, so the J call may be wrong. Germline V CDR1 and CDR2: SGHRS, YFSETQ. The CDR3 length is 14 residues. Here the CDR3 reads CASSYLGQGGEQYF. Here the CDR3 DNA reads TGCGCCAGCAGCTATCTAGGACAGGGGGGCGAGCAGTACTTC.

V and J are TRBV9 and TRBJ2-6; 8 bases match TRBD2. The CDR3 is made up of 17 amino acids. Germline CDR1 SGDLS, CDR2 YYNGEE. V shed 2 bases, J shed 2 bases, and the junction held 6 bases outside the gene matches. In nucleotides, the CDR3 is TGTGCCAGCAGCGTCGGCTCCGGGGGGGCTGGGGCCAACGTCCTGACTTTC. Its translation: CASSVGSGGAGANVLTF.

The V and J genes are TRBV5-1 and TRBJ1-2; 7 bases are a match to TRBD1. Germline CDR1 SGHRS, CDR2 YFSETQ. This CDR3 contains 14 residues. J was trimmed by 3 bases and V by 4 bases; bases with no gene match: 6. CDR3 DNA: TGCGCCAGCAGCCCAGACAGGGACTACTATGGCTACACCTTC. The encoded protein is CASSPDRDYYGYTF.

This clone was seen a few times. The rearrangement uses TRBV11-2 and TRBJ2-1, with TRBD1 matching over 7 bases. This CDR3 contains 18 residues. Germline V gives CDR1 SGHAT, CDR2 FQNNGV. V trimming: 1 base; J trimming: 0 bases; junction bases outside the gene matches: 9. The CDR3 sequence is CASSLGGTVQSSYNEQFF. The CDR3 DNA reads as TGTGCCAGCAGCTTAGGTGGGACAGTTCAAAGCTCCTACAATGAGCAGTTCTTC.

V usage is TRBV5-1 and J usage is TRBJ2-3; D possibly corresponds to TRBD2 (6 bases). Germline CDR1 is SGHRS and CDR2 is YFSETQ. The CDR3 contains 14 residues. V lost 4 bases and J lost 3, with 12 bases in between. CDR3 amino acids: CASSQGGDTDTQYF. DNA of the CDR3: TGCGCCAGCAGCCAGGGCGGGGATACAGATACGCAGTATTTT. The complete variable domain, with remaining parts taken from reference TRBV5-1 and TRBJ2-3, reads KAGVTQTPRYLIKTRGQQVTLSCSPISGHRSVSWYQQTPGQGLQFLFEYFSETQRNKGNFPGRFSGRQFSNSRSEMNVSTLELGDSALYLCASSQGGDTDTQYFGPGTRLTVL.

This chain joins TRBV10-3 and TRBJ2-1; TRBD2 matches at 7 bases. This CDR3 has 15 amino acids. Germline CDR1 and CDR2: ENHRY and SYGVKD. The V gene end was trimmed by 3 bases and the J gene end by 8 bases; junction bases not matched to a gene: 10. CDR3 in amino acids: CAISDSLAKVDEQFF. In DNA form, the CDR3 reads TGTGCCATCAGTGACTCACTAGCGAAGGTTGATGAGCAGTTCTTC.

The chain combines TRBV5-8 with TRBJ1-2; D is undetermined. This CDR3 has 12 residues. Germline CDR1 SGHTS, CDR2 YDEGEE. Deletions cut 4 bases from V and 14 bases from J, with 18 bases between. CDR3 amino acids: CASSTLVAGLTF. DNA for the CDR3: TGTGCCAGCAGCACCCTCGTAGCCGGTCTTACCTTC.